The source of this T cell receptor (beta chain) is a study of cytomegalovirus exposure and HLA in healthy donors. When sampled, the donors appeared nominally healthy, though they likely had unrecorded immune exposures. Trimming removed 3 bases at V and 3 bases at J, with 11 bases between. The CDR3 spans 14 residues. Germline assignment: CDR1 MDHEN and CDR2 SYDVKM. PCR used 60 Vbeta primers and 13 Jbeta primers. Using immunoSEQ multiplex PCR, the repertoire was profiled, and TCRdb retains in-frame clones only, with some absent. The sample lists about 150,000 clones; around 79% were seen once. Sequences were obtained from PBMCs. This chain uses TRBV28 with TRBJ1-2, with D maybe TRBD1 (6 bases). The clonotype originates from a man aged 18 to 29 in good health and CMV-seronegative. The DNA for the CDR3 is TGTGCCAGCAGTTTTCGGGGGGCTGACTATGGCTACACCTTC. This encodes CASSFRGADYGYTF.